Each of the 10 T cell receptor beta chains below was sequenced from the same sample in a study of T cell responses to AZD1222 COVID-19 vaccine (dated by TCRdb to the early 2020s). Per the publication, the time point label means: baseline before first vaccination. The protocol used for the library was the immunoSEQ multiplex PCR assay. As stored in TCRdb, this immuneACCESS dataset retains in-frame rearrangements with V and J assigned. A fraction of the clones does not appear; measured against another copy, unresolved V genes explain less than half of the discrepancy, and the remainder lacks a known reason. This sample has approximately 67,000 clones in its table, and 80% to 85% of those were observed once. Together, the top ten hold approximately 21% of the sample. The material sequenced was peripheral blood, taken on day 0 of AZD1222 vaccination. These receptors were obtained from an adult in good health.

This chain uses TRBV7-3 with TRBJ2-7, with 13 bases that match TRBD2. Germline V gene data show CDR1 as SGHTA and CDR2 as FQGTGA. The J segment lost 3 bases and the V segment lost 7 bases, leaving 6 bases of the junction unmatched. The CDR3 is made up of 15 amino acids. The CDR3 DNA sequence: TGTGCCAGCACCCTGGGACTAGCGGGGAACTACGAGCAGTACTTC. Translated: CASTLGLAGNYEQYF.

This sequence joins TRBV4-2 and TRBJ2-7, with D maybe TRBD2 (6 bases). Deletions cut 0 bases from V and 5 bases from J, with 11 bases between. CDR3 length: 14 residues. Per the germline V gene, CDR1 is LGHNA and CDR2 is YNFKEQ. The CDR3 loop reads CASSQEREVDEQYF. The CDR3 DNA reads as TGTGCCAGCAGCCAAGAGAGGGAGGTTGACGAGCAGTACTTC.

The chain combines TRBV28 with TRBJ2-2; possible D gene TRBD2, 6 bases. The V end was cut by 3 bases, the J end by 1 base, with 15 bases between. Germline V gene data show CDR1 as MDHEN and CDR2 as SYDVKM. The CDR3 extends over 17 amino acids. The CDR3 sequence: CASSFPPTRGNTGELFF. The CDR3 region has the DNA TGTGCCAGCAGTTTTCCCCCGACTAGGGGGAACACCGGGGAGCTGTTTTTT.

The gene calls are TRBV27 and TRBJ2-3; TRBD2 aligns across 15 bases. The ends lost 4 bases at V and 9 bases at J; junction bases unmatched: 8. The germline CDR1 and CDR2 sequences are MNHEY and SMNVEV (reference sequence). The CDR3 is 16 residues long. CDR3 loop: CASSSMGLAGGGTQYF. The CDR3 DNA follows: TGTGCCAGCAGTTCTATGGGACTAGCGGGAGGTGGGACGCAGTATTTT.

V usage is TRBV28 and J usage is TRBJ2-2; TRBD1 agrees at 8 bases. Trimming at V came to 4 bases and at J to 5 bases, leaving 6 bases not matched to a gene. In germline, CDR1 is MDHEN, CDR2 SYDVKM. CDR3 size: 15 residues. CDR3 in amino acids: CASSYPGTGTGELFF. The DNA of the CDR3 is TGTGCCAGCAGTTATCCCGGGACAGGAACCGGGGAGCTGTTTTTT.

V and J are TRBV9 and TRBJ1-2; 9 nucleotides match TRBD1. V dropped 1 base and J dropped 6; count of bases not matched to a gene: 7. CDR1 SGDLS and CDR2 YYNGEE come from the germline V gene. The CDR3 has 15 residues. CDR3 protein: CASSVSGTGRDGYTF. CDR3 sequence (DNA): TGTGCCAGCAGCGTATCAGGGACAGGGAGAGATGGCTACACCTTC.

The rearrangement joins TRBV7-2 to TRBJ1-5, with D tentatively TRBD1 (5 bases). The CDR3 has 17 amino acids. V lost 2 bases and J lost 0, with 14 bases in between. Germline-derived CDR1 and CDR2 are SGHTA and FQGNSA. The CDR3 sequence is CASSLIVGDYSNQPQHF. The CDR3 DNA reads TGTGCCAGCAGCTTAATCGTCGGGGACTATAGCAATCAGCCCCAGCATTTT.

V usage is TRBV28 and J usage is TRBJ2-7; D uncertain. V shed 4 bases and J shed 4 bases, with 5 bases lying between them. Germline assignment: CDR1 MDHEN and CDR2 SYDVKM. CDR3 length: 11 residues. Written as DNA, the CDR3 is TGTGCCAGCAGTTACGGTTACGAGCAGTACTTC. It specifies CASSYGYEQYF.

This clone was seen a handful of times. The V and J genes are TRBV7-9 and TRBJ1-5; D is unclear. The CDR3 is 15 amino acids. The germline gives CDR1 SEHNR, CDR2 FQNEAQ (reference sequence). Trimming stripped 4 bases from V and 5 bases from J, with 15 bases between. The CDR3 region has the DNA TGTGCCAGCAGCTCAACAACGGTCGGTGATCAGCCCCAGCATTTT. Protein: CASSSTTVGDQPQHF.

The chain recombines TRBV18 with TRBJ1-6; TRBD1 matches at 9 bases. Germline CDR1 and CDR2: KGHSH and LQKENI. The CDR3 length is 16 residues. The V gene end was trimmed by 3 bases and the J gene end by 2 bases; junction bases not matched to a gene: 2. The chain's CDR3 is CASSPGTGTYNSPLHF. The CDR3, as DNA: TGTGCCAGCTCACCCGGGACAGGGACCTATAATTCACCCCTCCACTTT. Full variable domain (missing parts from reference TRBV18 and TRBJ1-6): NAGVMQNPRHLVRRRGQEARLRCSPMKGHSHVYWYRQLPEEGLKFMVYLQKENIIDESGMPKERFSAEFPKEGPSILRIQQVVRGDSAAYFCASSPGTGTYNSPLHFGNGTRLTVT.